This T cell receptor (beta chain) was identified during a study of shared clonotypes between healthy human individuals (dated by TCRdb to about 2020). As for the study more broadly: The cohort comprised a couple of women and three men aged 18 to 49 years. Libraries were prepared and TCR repertoires were sequenced by different laboratories using diverse techniques, in order to increase sequencing depth and limit assay-specific biases. Per donor, three plates each were used for CD4 naive and CD4 memory, two for CD8 naive, and one for CD8 memory. To estimate repertoire size and how much clonotype sharing occurs between individuals, the study deeply sequenced the blood TCR repertoires of roughly 5 healthy adults. Leukapheresis yielded between about 0.94 and 9 billion PBMCs per donor.

Using the deep immunoSEQ assay, TCR CDR3 regions were amplified from genomic DNA by multiplex PCR. Extracted genomic DNA from each cell subset was distributed evenly across all wells of several immunoSEQ 96-well plates, and each plate was treated as a replicate. Each replicate PCR for sorted subsets received about 220 ng genomic DNA, equal to 28,000 or so T cell genomes. The purified libraries were quantified using a Qubit 3.0 fluorometer, sized with a Bioanalyzer 2100, and then quantified again using the KAPA Library Quantification kit. Each immunoSEQ 96-well plate was sequenced on its own single-read 150-cycle Illumina NextSeq 550 flow cell. From the authors' description of their analysis: Because the immunoSEQ output held only junctional sequences and lacked quality scores, the filtering could not match the filtering applied to full-length reads. To assign V/J genes and CDR3, sequences were annotated using PyIR, a Python wrapper for IgBLAST v1.9, with IMGT germline references. Reads were removed for weak V/J assignments (E-value above 1e-6), missing CDR3, stop codons, out-of-frame junctions, or ambiguous translated residues. V3J clonotypes were defined as sequences sharing the same inferred V gene, J gene, and CDR3 amino acid sequence. Percentage overlap between repertoires was computed as shared unique clonotypes divided by the size of the smaller repertoire. Three approaches were used to assess repertoire richness: RTK rarefaction, the Chao1 estimator, and Recon v2.1 estimates of unobserved clonotypes. Generation probabilities for all TCRbeta clonotypes obtained by the gDNA method from four donors were computed using OLGA. Sourced from immuneACCESS, this table was stored by TCRdb with only in-frame sequences that have V and J called. A share of the clones is absent; for the studies checked, an unresolved V gene accounts for under half, and the remainder has no known explanation. V, J and clone size are taken as reported in that table, and D and trimming were inferred from the DNA itself. The sample table contains over 2 million clones; only one count was recorded for 85% to 95% of them. The leading ten clones occupy more than 0.35% of the sample.

V and J are truncated by 0 bases and 5 bases respectively, leaving an intervening sequence of 11 bases. CDR1 and CDR2, looked up from the germline V gene, are SGHRS and YFSETQ. Inclusive of the bounding cysteine and phenylalanine, the CDR3 is 14 residues long. The read is trimmed to its CDR3 DNA, 42 bases read in frame from base 1. A remark on this clone: Its antigen is unknown. The record has no base qualities; no much larger clone is one base away.

The donors were healthy, HIV-negative adults with no recently reported acute infections or vaccinations. Every donor was a Caucasian adult living in Nashville, Tennessee, USA. CD4+ T cells were enriched by magnetic negative selection; naive cells were then positively selected on CD45RA, and the negative fraction formed the memory subset. After blood collection by leukapheresis, PBMCs were isolated using Ficoll-Histopaque density gradient centrifugation and then cryopreserved in the vapor phase of liquid nitrogen. Analytical flow cytometry was used to check the purity and quantity of every magnetically sorted T cell population. From each sorted fraction, genomic DNA was isolated and quantified by UV absorbance on a Nanodrop 2000c. Summary of the overall study and its limitations: Because the study included only a small number of donors, the genetic and exposure-history diversity represented was limited. Incomplete sequencing was indicated by rarefaction of sorted-subset datasets, despite the large sequencing depth. Sampling was restricted to blood, and TCR repertoires in tissues likely differ from the TCR repertoires found in blood. When a handful of donors were compared, the shared fraction of clonotypes was 5% to 6.5% for naive CD4, over 3% for naive CD8, more than 2% for memory CD4, and 0.35% to 0.5% for memory CD8. Based on pairwise subsampling, the degree of clonotype sharing among donors was expected to be affected by sequencing depth. Naive subsets generally had larger estimated clonotype richness than memory subsets. Compared with non-shared clonotypes, the clonotypes found in all four sorted-subset donors had higher generation probabilities.

This chain joins TRBV5-1 to TRBJ1-2; the D gene is not confidently resolved. The source of this sequence is a man aged 18 to 30 in good health. Some clones in this sample may be carry-over from other donors' samples. Sequencing was performed on naive CD4+ T cells from PBMCs. This specimen's cell subset or site label, interpreted: CD45RA+ positively selected. Here the CDR3 is given as CASSLAGVRYGYTF. DNA sequence: TGCGCCAGCAGCTTGGCCGGGGTCCGGTATGGCTACACCTTC. With all but the CDR3 taken from the reference TRBV5-1 and TRBJ1-2 genes, the full variable domain is: KAGVTQTPRYLIKTRGQQVTLSCSPISGHRSVSWYQQTPGQGLQFLFEYFSETQRNKGNFPGRFSGRQFSNSRSEMNVSTLELGDSALYLCASSLAGVRYGYTFGSGTRLTVV.